Shown below are 32 T cell receptor beta chains from a single sample sequenced in a study of Ad26.COV2.S vaccination and SARS-CoV-2 variants. As to treatment: roughly 20 received Ad26.COV2.S at low or high dose, single or two shots; 5 received placebo; per-sample allocation not given. On day 63 after the first injection, vaccine and placebo recipients gave samples. Sequenced by immunoSEQ multiplex PCR; TCRdb stores in-frame clones only, minus some. The data contain approximately 480,000 clones, roughly 87% of them seen just once; the ten biggest clones take up more than 10%. The material sequenced was peripheral blood, taken in a trial of Ad26.COV2.S vaccine versus placebo. The receptors come from a person between 18 and 60 years old who received the Ad26.COV2.S COVID-19 vaccine or a placebo.

The rearrangement links TRBV7-3 to TRBJ1-1; no firm D call. Trimming removed 5 bases from V and 0 bases from J, with 10 bases in between. The CDR3 extends over 14 amino acids. CDR1 is SGHTA and CDR2 is FQGTGA in the germline V gene. The CDR3 is CASSTSTVNTEAFF. CDR3 nucleotides: TGTGCCAGCAGCACTTCGACGGTGAACACTGAAGCTTTCTTT.

The chain combines TRBV29-1 with TRBJ2-1; tentative D call: TRBD1 (6 bases). Trimming left V 4 bases short and J 6 bases short, with 16 bases between. This CDR3 comprises 14 residues. Germline V CDR1 and CDR2: SQVTM, ANQGSEA. CDR3 loop: CSVARGFGGNEQFF. As DNA, the CDR3 is TGCAGCGTTGCGAGGGGGTTCGGTGGCAATGAGCAGTTCTTC.

The V and J genes are TRBV9 and TRBJ2-2; D not resolved. This CDR3 spans 14 amino acids. With 0 bases removed from V and 6 bases from J, the gap between germline ends came to 9 bases. In germline, CDR1 is SGDLS, CDR2 YYNGEE. The CDR3 sequence is CASSVAQPSGELFF. CDR3 in DNA: TGTGCCAGCAGCGTAGCCCAGCCTTCCGGGGAGCTGTTTTTT.

The V call is TRBV3-1 (or the pseudogene TRBV3-2), the J call TRBJ2-2, with 7 bases that match TRBD1. Trimming took 3 bases from V and 2 from J; bases not matched to a gene: 3. The V gene's germline CDR1 is LGHDT and CDR2 YNNKEL (reference sequence). CDR3 length: 15 amino acids. The CDR3 spells CASSHGDSNTGELFF. Here the CDR3 DNA reads TGTGCCAGCAGCCATGGGGACAGCAACACCGGGGAGCTGTTTTTT.

This chain joins TRBV12-3 or TRBV12-4 and TRBJ1-2; D is unresolved. Trimming removed 3 bases at V and 8 bases at J, with 13 bases between. The CDR3 extends over 13 amino acids. The CDR3 sequence is CASSLKALGGYTF. The CDR3 nucleotides read TGTGCCAGCAGTTTGAAGGCCCTTGGAGGCTACACCTTC.

The chain links TRBV15 to TRBJ1-5; D perhaps matches TRBD1 (5 bases). CDR1 and CDR2 (germline): LNHNV, YYDKDF (reference sequence). Trimming stripped 4 bases from V and 6 bases from J, with 19 bases between. The CDR3 runs 16 residues. The CDR3 spells CATSTARGSSGQPQHF. Written as DNA, the CDR3 is TGTGCCACCAGCACCGCGCGGGGGAGTAGCGGTCAGCCCCAGCATTTT.

The CDR3 nucleotides are TGCGCCAGCAGCACAAAACCGAGGGAGACCCAGTACTTC. Protein: CASSTKPRETQYF. This rearrangement joins TRBV5-1 to TRBJ2-5; no clear D. Germline V gene data show CDR1 as SGHRS and CDR2 as YFSETQ. CDR3 length equals 13 residues. Trimming removed 4 bases at V and 5 bases at J, with 12 bases between.

The chain joins TRBV28 to TRBJ1-5; TRBD1 might be the D (6 bases). Trimming pared 5 bases from V and 2 bases from J, leaving 13 bases between. CDR1 and CDR2 from the germline V gene are MDHEN and SYDVKM. This CDR3 is built from 15 residues. The CDR3 region is CASSAIGGRNQPQHF. The CDR3, as DNA: TGTGCCAGCAGTGCCATAGGGGGTCGCAATCAGCCCCAGCATTTT. Full variable domain (outside the CDR3, taken from reference TRBV28 and TRBJ1-5): DVKVTQSSRYLVKRTGEKVFLECVQDMDHENMFWYRQDPGLGLRLIYFSYDVKMKEKGDIPEGYSVSREKKERFSLILESASTNQTSMYLCASSAIGGRNQPQHFGDGTRLSIL.

The V and J genes are TRBV6-5 and TRBJ2-3; 9 bases match TRBD1. J lost 2 bases, V lost 6 bases, and 6 bases had no gene match. The CDR3 runs 15 residues. Germline V lookup: CDR1 MNHEY, CDR2 SVGAGI. The CDR3 nucleotides read TGTGCCAGCAGCGCACAGGGGGCTTCCACAGATACGCAGTATTTT. It encodes CASSAQGASTDTQYF.

V gene TRBV6-1 combines with J gene TRBJ2-7, with TRBD1 matching 7 bases. The trim removed 3 bases at V and 3 bases at J, leaving 8 bases unmatched. The length of the CDR3 is 15 residues. Germline CDR1 reads MNHNS; CDR2 reads SASEGT. Here the CDR3 reads CASSDPRTGNYEQYF. The CDR3 bases are TGTGCCAGCAGTGATCCTCGGACAGGTAACTACGAGCAGTACTTC.

About this clone: Other DNA sequences in the same sample also yield this CDR3. The rearrangement uses TRBV30 and TRBJ1-2; perhaps TRBD1 as D (6 bases). This CDR3 contains 12 residues. Germline assignment: CDR1 GTSNPN and CDR2 SVGIG (reference sequence). Trimming pared 8 bases from V and 8 bases from J, leaving 18 bases between. CDR3 DNA: TGTGCCGGGCCGGGGGGCCTGGGGGGCTACACCTTC. Protein sequence: CAGPGGLGGYTF.

Only one count was recorded for this clone. The chain links TRBV7-2 to TRBJ2-1; 10 bases fit TRBD2. The ends lost 3 bases at V and 5 bases at J; junction bases unmatched: 4. The CDR3 sequence is 15 residues long. In germline, CDR1 is SGHTA, CDR2 FQGNSA. The CDR3 bases are TGTGCCAGCAGCTTCGGGACTAGCGCAAACAATGAGCAGTTCTTC. It specifies CASSFGTSANNEQFF.

This clone was seen once. This chain connects TRBV30 to TRBJ1-1; D gene uncertain. This CDR3 is built from 11 residues. V lost 0 bases, J lost 7 bases, and 6 bases lay in between. Germline V CDR1 and CDR2: GTSNPN, SVGIG (reference sequence). For the CDR3, the DNA is TGTGCCTGGAGTGTACTCCTTGAAGCTTTCTTT. Amino acids: CAWSVLLEAFF. The full variable domain, its missing parts supplied by reference TRBV30 and TRBJ1-1, is SQTIHQWPATLVQPVGSPLSLECTVEGTSNPNLYWYRQAAGRGLQLLFYSVGIGQISSEVPQNLSASRPQDRQFILSSKKLLLSDSGFYLCAWSVLLEAFFGQGTRLTVV.

The V gene is TRBV5-4, the J gene TRBJ2-1; maybe TRBD1 (6 bases). The CDR3 contains 18 residues. Germline CDR1 and CDR2: SGHNT and YYREEE (reference sequence). V lost 2 bases, J lost 0 bases, and 18 bases lay in between. The CDR3 sequence: CASSFPGQTGDSYNEQFF. CDR3 in DNA: TGTGCCAGCAGCTTCCCCGGACAGACTGGGGACTCCTACAATGAGCAGTTCTTC. Based on the CDR3 plus reference TRBV5-4 and TRBJ2-1, the full variable domain is ETGVTQSPTHLIKTRGQQVTLRCSSQSGHNTVSWYQQALGQGPQFIFQYYREEENGRGNFPPRFSGLQFPNYSSELNVNALELDDSALYLCASSFPGQTGDSYNEQFFGPGTRLTVL.

The rearrangement uses TRBV15 and TRBJ1-1; D not resolved. In germline, CDR1 is LNHNV, CDR2 YYDKDF (reference sequence). This CDR3 has 13 amino acids. Deletions cut 9 bases from V and 5 bases from J, with 16 bases between. CDR3 residues: CATRLEVPTEAFF. The CDR3 DNA sequence: TGTGCCACAAGGTTGGAGGTCCCAACTGAAGCTTTCTTT.

This chain joins TRBV7-9 and TRBJ1-1; D is perhaps TRBD1 (5 bases). The germline CDR1 and CDR2 sequences are SEHNR and FQNEAQ (reference sequence). V lost 1 base, J lost 1 base, and 10 bases lay in between. CDR3 size: 15 residues. CDR3 bases: TGTGCCAGCAGCTTAGGACTAGGGGAGAACACTGAAGCTTTCTTT. It specifies CASSLGLGENTEAFF.

Note on this clone: The identical CDR3 is also encoded by other nucleotide sequences in the sample. The chain uses TRBV2 and TRBJ1-6, with D uncertain. The CDR3 is 13 residues long. V lost 4 bases to trimming and J lost 5 bases, with 6 bases between them. Germline values: CDR1 SNHLY, CDR2 FYNNEI. The CDR3 loop is CASSGQNNSPLHF. CDR3 sequence (DNA): TGTGCCAGCAGTGGGCAGAATAATTCACCCCTCCACTTT.

This chain uses TRBV7-4 with TRBJ1-5; a possible D gene is TRBD1 (5 bases). Germline assignment: CDR1 SGHVT and CDR2 SQSDAQ. This CDR3 region has 15 residues. V lost 5 bases and J lost 4, with 15 bases in between. CDR3 nucleotide sequence: TGTGCCAGCAGCCAGGCGGGGGTTCTTAATCAGCCCCAGCATTTT. It specifies CASSQAGVLNQPQHF.

The chain employs TRBV2 and TRBJ1-2; 7 positions agree with TRBD1. The CDR3 spans 13 residues. J was trimmed by 4 bases and V by 6 bases; bases with no gene match: 5. CDR1 and CDR2 from the germline V gene are SNHLY and FYNNEI. The CDR3 region has the DNA TGTGCCAGCAGCCCGACAGGGTCCTATGGCTACACCTTC. It specifies CASSPTGSYGYTF.

The chain employs TRBV28 and TRBJ1-2, with D perhaps TRBD1 (5 bases). V lost 5 bases and J lost 8, with 30 bases in between. Germline CDR1 and CDR2: MDHEN and SYDVKM. The CDR3 runs to 18 residues. This chain's CDR3 is CASSPPLGGGYQDFGYTF. The CDR3 DNA sequence: TGTGCCAGCAGTCCTCCCCTTGGGGGGGGGTACCAAGATTTCGGCTACACCTTC.

This clone was seen only once. V usage is TRBV7-2 and J usage is TRBJ2-7; no clear D. V was cut by 1 base and J by 1 base, with 8 bases left in between. CDR1 and CDR2 from the germline V gene are SGHTA and FQGNSA. The CDR3 runs to 14 residues. The CDR3 DNA follows: TGTGCCAGCAGCTTAGGGGGTGAATCCTACGAGCAGTACTTC. Translated, it gives CASSLGGESYEQYF.

This clone was counted between two and nine times. The DNA for the CDR3 is TGTGCCAGCAGCACAACACCGGGACTAGAGTCCACCGGGGAGCTGTTTTTT. It specifies CASSTTPGLESTGELFF. This rearrangement joins TRBV9 to TRBJ2-2; the match to TRBD2 covers 8 bases. The CDR3 sequence is 17 residues long. The germline gives CDR1 SGDLS, CDR2 YYNGEE. J lost 4 bases, V lost 4 bases, and 12 bases had no gene match.

This clone was recorded once. The V call is TRBV19, the J call TRBJ1-4; 7 nucleotides match TRBD1. V shed 7 bases and J 1 base; nucleotides not matched to a gene: 3. Germline values: CDR1 LNHDA, CDR2 SQIVND (reference sequence). The CDR3 has 14 amino acids. CDR3 DNA: TGTGCCAGTAAACACAGGGGAACTAATGAAAAACTGTTTTTT. Its translation is CASKHRGTNEKLFF.

The chain joins TRBV25-1 to TRBJ1-5; D may be TRBD1 (6 bases). The CDR3 covers 14 residues. Germline CDR1 is MGHDK and CDR2 is SYGVNS. Trimming removed 6 bases from V and 3 bases from J, with 12 bases in between. The CDR3 DNA sequence: TGTGCCAGCAGGGAAACAGGGATCAATCAGCCCCAGCATTTT. It is translated as CASRETGINQPQHF.

The rearrangement uses TRBV29-1 and TRBJ1-1, with TRBD1 identical over 9 bases. Losses at the gene ends were 7 bases for V and 4 bases for J; bases not matched to a gene: 10. The V gene's germline CDR1 is SQVTM and CDR2 ANQGSEA. This CDR3 region has 14 residues. The CDR3 DNA follows: TGCAGCGCCAGCCGACAGGGGGGGAGCACTGAAGCTTTCTTT. It translates to CSASRQGGSTEAFF. Full variable domain (missing parts from reference TRBV29-1 and TRBJ1-1): SAVISQKPSRDICQRGTSLTIQCQVDSQVTMMFWYRQQPGQSLTLIATANQGSEATYESGFVIDKFPISRPNLTFSTLTVSNMSPEDSSIYLCSASRQGGSTEAFFGQGTRLTVV.

This chain uses TRBV6-1 with TRBJ2-7; D might be TRBD1 (6 bases). Germline V gene lookup returns CDR1 MNHNS and CDR2 SASEGT. There are 15 residues in the CDR3. Trimming pared 0 bases from V and 7 bases from J, leaving 16 bases between. The chain's CDR3 is CASSEAGTLPSEQYF. The CDR3, as DNA: TGTGCCAGCAGTGAAGCAGGGACACTCCCTAGTGAGCAGTACTTC.

The rearrangement uses TRBV3-1 (or the pseudogene TRBV3-2) and TRBJ2-3, with a weak D call TRBD2 (5 bases). V lost 0 bases and J 3 bases, leaving 16 bases between the germline ends. The CDR3 has 17 amino acids. Germline V CDR1 and CDR2: LGHDT, YNNKEL (reference sequence). DNA of the CDR3: TGTGCCAGCAGCCAAGATTTCCGGCAACGGAGGACAGATACGCAGTATTTT. Translating gives CASSQDFRQRRTDTQYF.

In regard to this clone: Other DNA sequences of this sample code for an identical CDR3. V gene TRBV9 combines with J gene TRBJ1-2; TRBD1 might be the D (5 bases). The length of the CDR3 is 14 residues. Germline-derived CDR1 and CDR2 are SGDLS and YYNGEE. Deletions cut 0 bases from V and 3 bases from J, with 9 bases between. The CDR3 DNA is TGTGCCAGCAGCGTAGGTAGGGGCGACTATGGCTACACCTTC. The encoded protein is CASSVGRGDYGYTF. Based on the CDR3 plus reference TRBV9 and TRBJ1-2, the full variable domain is DSGVTQTPKHLITATGQRVTLRCSPRSGDLSVYWYQQSLDQGLQFLIQYYNGEERAKGNILERFSAQQFPDLHSELNLSSLELGDSALYFCASSVGRGDYGYTFGSGTRLTVV.

The V gene is TRBV7-3, the J gene TRBJ2-3; 8 positions agree with TRBD2. The CDR3 is 15 amino acids. J gave up 0 bases and V 2 bases, and 1 base lay outside the gene matches. The germline V gene has CDR1 SGHTA and CDR2 FQGTGA. The CDR3 DNA reads as TGTGCCAGCAGCTTACGCGGGAGGAGCACAGATACGCAGTATTTT. Translation gives CASSLRGRSTDTQYF. Full variable domain (rest looked up from reference TRBV7-3 and TRBJ2-3): GAGVSQTPSNKVTEKGKYVELRCDPISGHTALYWYRQSLGQGPEFLIYFQGTGAADDSGLPNDRFFAVRPEGSVSTLKIQRTERGDSAVYLCASSLRGRSTDTQYFGPGTRLTVL.

The V gene is TRBV18, the J gene TRBJ1-3; the D gene is possibly TRBD1 (5 bases). Germline CDR1 and CDR2: KGHSH and LQKENI. The CDR3 covers 16 residues. The germline V and J ends were trimmed by 4 bases and 0 bases, with 13 bases remaining between them. The CDR3 nucleotides are TGTGCCAGCTCACTGTCCGGGGCAAGCTCTGGAAACACCATATATTTT. This translates into CASSLSGASSGNTIYF.

The rearrangement links TRBV5-4 to TRBJ2-7; the match to TRBD1 covers 8 bases. Per germline, CDR1 SGHNT and CDR2 YYREEE (reference sequence). V lost 4 bases and J lost 3; bases outside the gene matches: 3. This CDR3 has 13 residues. CDR3 DNA: TGTGCCAGCAGCGGTGGACAGGGCTACGAGCAGTACTTC. It translates to CASSGGQGYEQYF.

This chain joins TRBV10-3 and TRBJ2-5; TRBD2 matches 7 bases. The V segment lost 0 bases and the J segment 3 bases; nucleotides outside the gene matches: 7. CDR3 size: 16 residues. Germline values: CDR1 ENHRY, CDR2 SYGVKD. Written as DNA, the CDR3 is TGTGCCATCAGTGAGTCTGTCGCGGGAGTCGAAGAGACCCAGTACTTC. Encoded protein: CAISESVAGVEETQYF.